These 2 T cell receptor beta chains originate from one sample sequenced in a study of CD8+CD57+ T cells in acquired aplastic anemia. The sequenced patients had an expansion of CD8+CD57+ cells seen by flow cytometry. The use of genomic DNA as template underpinned the TCR beta VDJ and CDR3 profiling. TCRdb reprocessed the reads with MiXCR, giving one entry per CDR3 protein. The sample comprises roughly 150,000 distinct CDR3 sequences, roughly 50% of which are singletons, and around 3.2% rests with the top ten. The sequenced sample consisted of sorted CD4+, CD8+, or CD8+CD57+ T cells (not recorded which) from PBMCs. These receptors all stem from a human donor with aplastic anemia.

The chain carries TRBV15 and TRBJ2-3; 7 nucleotides line up with TRBD1. Germline loops: CDR1 LNHNV, CDR2 YYDKDF (reference sequence). After removal of 1 base from V and 4 bases from J, the junction contained 2 bases not matched to a gene. The CDR3 sequence is 14 residues long. CDR3 loop: CATSRGTGADTQYF. CDR3 in DNA: TGTGCCACCAGCAGAGGAACAGGGGCAGATACGCAGTATTTT.

Notes on this clonotype: At one boundary the junction diverges from the germline segment, which might be a read error. The gene calls are TRBV7-2 and TRBJ1-2; a weak D match, TRBD1 (6 bases). The CDR3 runs 14 residues. Germline CDR1 SGHTA, CDR2 FQGNSA. The CDR3 bases are TGTGCCAGCAGCTTAGATCAGGGGAACTGTGGCTACACCTTC. This translates into CASSLDQGNCGYTF.